This T cell receptor (beta chain) was sequenced for a study of PD-1 blockade in mismatch repair-deficient tumors. The repertoire was sequenced with immunoSEQ multiplex PCR; TCRdb's copy has only in-frame clones and lacks some. The table records tens of thousands of clones, roughly 80% of them present only once. Germline V gene lookup returns CDR1 SGDLS and CDR2 YYNGEE. V was trimmed by 4 bases and J by 0 bases, leaving 15 bases between them. The length of the CDR3 is 16 residues. This receptor was obtained from an adult with mismatch repair-deficient cancer. Sample: peripheral blood, taken roughly 20 weeks after starting pembrolizumab. The rearrangement links TRBV9 to TRBJ2-3; D is uncertain. The chain's CDR3 is CASSPLAKPSTDTQYF. DNA for the CDR3: TGTGCCAGCAGCCCACTCGCGAAACCCAGCACAGATACGCAGTATTTT.